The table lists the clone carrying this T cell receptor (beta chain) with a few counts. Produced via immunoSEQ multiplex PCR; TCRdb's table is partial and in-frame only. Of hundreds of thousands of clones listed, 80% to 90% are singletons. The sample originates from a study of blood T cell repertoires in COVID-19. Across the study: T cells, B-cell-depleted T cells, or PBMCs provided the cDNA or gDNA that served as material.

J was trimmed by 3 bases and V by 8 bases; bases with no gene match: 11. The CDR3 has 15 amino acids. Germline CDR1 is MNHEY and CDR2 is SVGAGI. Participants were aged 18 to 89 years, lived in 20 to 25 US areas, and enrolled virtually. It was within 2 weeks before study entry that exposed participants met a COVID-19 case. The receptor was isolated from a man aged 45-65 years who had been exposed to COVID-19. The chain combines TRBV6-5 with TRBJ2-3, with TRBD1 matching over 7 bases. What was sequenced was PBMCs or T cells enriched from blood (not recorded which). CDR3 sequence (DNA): TGTGCCAGCCGATCCCGGACAGGATCGACAGATACGCAGTATTTT. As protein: CASRSRTGSTDTQYF.